Listed below are T cell receptor beta chains from one sample, sequenced in a study of blood T cells in healthy people across ages. TCRdb analysed the 5' RACE reads with MiXCR anew, one entry per CDR3 protein. The table shows about 640,000 distinct CDR3 sequences, with about 43% occurring only once. Sequenced material: blood. These receptors came from a man aged 80 or over in good health. CDR3s include the opening cysteine and the closing phenylalanine or tryptophan. D genes are given only for firm matches. Some rows mark clone size as missing; the rest say once, few, many or name a class of expanded clone.

>TRBJ2-1|TRBV5-1|few|-
TGCGCCAGCAGCTTATCCGGGGGCCACAATGAGCAGTTCTTC
CASSLSGGHNEQFF
>TRBJ2-1|TRBV20-1|-|-
TGCAGTGCTTTGGGGCGGGGGCTGTACAGTGAGCAGTTCTTC
CSALGRGLYSEQFF
>TRBJ2-3|TRBV6-5|-|TRBD2
TGTGCCAGCAGTCGCGGGACTAGCGGATCCACAGATACGCAGTATTTT
CASSRGTSGSTDTQYF
>TRBJ2-3|TRBV24-1|few|-
TGTGCCACCAGTGATCCCCTCAGGAGCACAGATACGCAGTATTTT
CATSDPLRSTDTQYF
>TRBJ2-1|TRBV7-9|-|-
TGTGCCAGCAGCTGGGGCTTGGGTGGGGACAATGAGCAGTTCTTC
CASSWGLGGDNEQFF
>TRBJ2-1|TRBV6-6|-|TRBD1
TGTGCCAGCAGCCGTATTCAGGGGGACCGTGAGCAGTTCTTC
CASSRIQGDREQFF
>TRBJ1-3|TRBV28|-|-
TGTGCCAGCAGTTTATGGACTCTTTCTGGAAACACCATATATTTT
CASSLWTLSGNTIYF
>TRBJ2-3|TRBV3-1|-|TRBD1
TGTGCCAGCAGCTTATACGACAGGGCGGATACGCAGTATTTT
CASSLYDRADTQYF
>TRBJ2-4|TRBV28|few|-
TGTGCCAGCATTGCTGGCTATGAGGGCAACATTCAGTACTTC
CASIAGYEGNIQYF
>TRBJ2-1|TRBV7-2|few|-
TGTGCCAGCAGCCTCCGGGACCAGTGGGATGAGCAGTTCTTC
CASSLRDQWDEQFF
>TRBJ1-2|TRBV6-2/TRBV6-3|-|-
TGTGCCAGCAGTTACATTGGAGGGGACTATGGCTACACCTTC
CASSYIGGDYGYTF
>TRBJ1-2|TRBV2|-|-
TGTGCCAGCAGTGGGGGTCATGGCTATGGCTACACCTTC
CASSGGHGYGYTF
>TRBJ2-3|TRBV15|many|-
TGTGCCACCAGCAAACCCCCCCGGGGGCCCAGGACAGATACGCAGTATTTT
CATSKPPRGPRTDTQYF
>TRBJ2-3|TRBV11-3|-|-
TGTGCCAGCAGCCCAGGGGAGAACACAGATACGCAGTATTTT
CASSPGENTDTQYF
>TRBJ1-2|TRBV12-3/TRBV12-4|once|TRBD1
TGTGCCAGCCGTCGAGGGACAGCCCCTAACTATGGCTACACCTTC
CASRRGTAPNYGYTF
>TRBJ2-5|TRBV5-1|few|TRBD2
TGCGCCAGCAGCTTGGCGGGTAGCGGGGGTCAAGAGACCCAGTACTTC
CASSLAGSGGQETQYF